This entry describes one TCR beta chain. The length of the CDR3 is 14 residues. The germline CDR1 and CDR2 sequences are MNHNS and SASEGT. The V end was cut by 2 bases, the J end by 4 bases, with 9 bases between. This sample stems from a study of blood T cell repertoires in COVID-19. The assay was immunoSEQ multiplex PCR, and TCRdb's table has in-frame clones only and misses some. The profile shows approximately 38,000 clones, about 85% of them singletons. The sample was peripheral blood. This receptor was obtained from a man in his 60s with COVID-19, enrolled during active disease. The rearrangement links TRBV6-1 to TRBJ1-5; D perhaps matches TRBD1 (6 bases). Written as DNA, the CDR3 is TGTGCCAGCAGTGAACAGGGGTGGAATCAGCCCCAGCATTTT. Its translation: CASSEQGWNQPQHF.